These 7 T cell receptor beta chains came from one sample sequenced in a study of radiation and T cells in renal cell carcinoma. The time point denotes: blood 4 weeks post-SBRT, at nephrectomy. Treatment denoted: 15 Gy SBRT to primary tumor, nephrectomy 4 weeks later. Data came from immunoSEQ multiplex PCR; TCRdb stores just in-frame clones and leaves some out. The table lists around 30,000 clones, approximately 84% of them singletons. The specimen was blood, collected from a patient whose treatment included radiotherapy and nephrectomy. Receptors originate from a man in his 60s with renal cell carcinoma.

The chain combines TRBV30 with TRBJ1-1; D is ambiguous. The germline V and J ends were trimmed by 2 bases and 7 bases, with 5 bases remaining between them. This CDR3 contains 10 residues. Germline V gives CDR1 GTSNPN, CDR2 SVGIG (reference sequence). Written as DNA, the CDR3 is TGTGCCTGGAGTCGACTTGAAGCTTTCTTT. The encoded protein is CAWSRLEAFF.

V gene TRBV11-2 combines with J gene TRBJ2-1; the D is unclear. Germline lookup yields CDR1 SGHAT and CDR2 FQNNGV. V lost 0 bases and J lost 6, with 6 bases in between. This CDR3 region has 13 residues. CDR3 sequence reads: CASSLDLSNEQFF. The CDR3 DNA sequence: TGTGCCAGCAGCTTAGATCTTAGCAATGAGCAGTTCTTC.

The chain carries TRBV6-1 and TRBJ2-5, with 10 nucleotides matching TRBD1. The J call may be wrong; the DNA end is better matched by TRBJ2-7. Germline loops: CDR1 MNHNS, CDR2 SASEGT. The CDR3 is 16 residues long. This CDR3 is CASSDTGTGVPYEQYF. The CDR3 bases are TGTGCCAGCAGTGATACCGGGACAGGGGTCCCCTACGAGCAGTACTTC.

V is TRBV15 and J is TRBJ2-1, with 7 bases lining up with TRBD1. The CDR3 has 17 residues. J was trimmed by 4 bases and V by 5 bases; bases with no gene match: 14. Germline V gene sequence: CDR1 LNHNV, CDR2 YYDKDF (reference sequence). CDR3 in amino acids: CATSEQRTGHFYNEQFF. The CDR3 nucleotides read TGTGCCACCAGCGAACAAAGGACAGGTCACTTTTACAATGAGCAGTTCTTC.

V and J are TRBV5-4 and TRBJ1-5; D is ambiguous. The CDR3 is made up of 13 amino acids. Germline V gene data show CDR1 as SGHNT and CDR2 as YYREEE (reference sequence). Trimming cost V 0 bases and J 5 bases, with 6 bases left between them. Written as DNA, the CDR3 is TGTGCCAGCAGCTTGGAGCCTCATCAGCCCCAGCATTTT. Its translation: CASSLEPHQPQHF.

Only a few counts were recorded for this clone. Relative to the germline gene, one junction end is altered; a read error may explain this. This sample includes further DNA sequences coding for the same CDR3. The chain is built from TRBV10-3 and TRBJ1-4, with a tentative D call TRBD1 (5 bases). This CDR3 has 13 residues. Germline CDR1 and CDR2: ENHRY and SYGVKD. As DNA, the CDR3 is TGCGCCAGCACCGGACATCTTAATGAAAAACTGTTTTTT. This codes for CASTGHLNEKLFF.

The rearrangement links TRBV6-5 to TRBJ2-5; tentative D call: TRBD1 (6 bases). This CDR3 has 14 amino acids. CDR1 and CDR2 (germline): MNHEY, SVGAGI. Deletions cut 1 base from V and 2 bases from J, with 8 bases between. Here the CDR3 reads CASSYLDRQETQYF. CDR3 nucleotide sequence: TGTGCCAGCAGTTACTTGGACAGACAAGAGACCCAGTACTTC.